This T cell receptor beta chain was retrieved from a study of PD-1 blockade in classical Hodgkin lymphoma. Libraries were prepared by immunoSEQ multiplex PCR; TCRdb keeps only in-frame clonotypes and omits some of them. The table shows roughly 100,000 clones, with 89% occurring only once. CDR1 and CDR2 (germline): MNHNS, SASEGT. V lost 7 bases, J lost 1 base, and 14 bases lay in between. This CDR3 has 15 residues. Time point meaning: cycle 4 day 1 (C4D1), after five to seven weeks of nivolumab. All patients experienced relapse after autologous stem cell transplantation, and brentuximab vedotin exposure was variable.

The sequence derives from a human donor with classical Hodgkin lymphoma. Sequencing was performed on peripheral blood mononuclear cells (PBMCs), taken before the fourth cycle of nivolumab. This chain connects TRBV6-1 to TRBJ1-5; a weak D match, TRBD1 (6 bases). The CDR3 reads CASTLTGISNQPQHF. CDR3 sequence (DNA): TGTGCCAGCACCCTAACAGGGATAAGCAATCAGCCCCAGCATTTT.